This paragraph covers one T cell receptor (beta chain) sequence. No antigen is known for it. The source of the sample is a study of cytomegalovirus exposure and HLA in healthy donors. On the study more broadly: Later analysis reported that the 95 to 150 validation repertoires shared the platform of the approximately 620 first-cohort repertoires.

The repertoire was sequenced with immunoSEQ multiplex PCR; TCRdb's copy has only in-frame clones and lacks some. The sample consists of 150,000 or so clones, over 90% of them appearing once. The study's findings and limits: TCR clusters originating in the first cohort tended to co-occur in the roughly 120 validation repertoires, according to a later analysis.

The donors were in the roughly 130-subject validation cohort, distinct from the approximately 700-subject first cohort. Sample: PBMCs. This TCR was recovered from a man aged 18 to 35 in good health and CMV-seropositive.

The CDR3 loop is CASSLEDGVQETQYF. CDR3 DNA sequence: TGTGCCAGCAGCTTAGAGGACGGGGTCCAAGAGACCCAGTACTTC. The chain uses TRBV7-2 and TRBJ2-5; D perhaps matches TRBD2 (5 bases). The CDR3 loop spans 15 amino acids. Trimming left V 1 base short and J 1 base short, with 10 bases between. CDR1 is SGHTA, CDR2 FQGNSA, per germline.